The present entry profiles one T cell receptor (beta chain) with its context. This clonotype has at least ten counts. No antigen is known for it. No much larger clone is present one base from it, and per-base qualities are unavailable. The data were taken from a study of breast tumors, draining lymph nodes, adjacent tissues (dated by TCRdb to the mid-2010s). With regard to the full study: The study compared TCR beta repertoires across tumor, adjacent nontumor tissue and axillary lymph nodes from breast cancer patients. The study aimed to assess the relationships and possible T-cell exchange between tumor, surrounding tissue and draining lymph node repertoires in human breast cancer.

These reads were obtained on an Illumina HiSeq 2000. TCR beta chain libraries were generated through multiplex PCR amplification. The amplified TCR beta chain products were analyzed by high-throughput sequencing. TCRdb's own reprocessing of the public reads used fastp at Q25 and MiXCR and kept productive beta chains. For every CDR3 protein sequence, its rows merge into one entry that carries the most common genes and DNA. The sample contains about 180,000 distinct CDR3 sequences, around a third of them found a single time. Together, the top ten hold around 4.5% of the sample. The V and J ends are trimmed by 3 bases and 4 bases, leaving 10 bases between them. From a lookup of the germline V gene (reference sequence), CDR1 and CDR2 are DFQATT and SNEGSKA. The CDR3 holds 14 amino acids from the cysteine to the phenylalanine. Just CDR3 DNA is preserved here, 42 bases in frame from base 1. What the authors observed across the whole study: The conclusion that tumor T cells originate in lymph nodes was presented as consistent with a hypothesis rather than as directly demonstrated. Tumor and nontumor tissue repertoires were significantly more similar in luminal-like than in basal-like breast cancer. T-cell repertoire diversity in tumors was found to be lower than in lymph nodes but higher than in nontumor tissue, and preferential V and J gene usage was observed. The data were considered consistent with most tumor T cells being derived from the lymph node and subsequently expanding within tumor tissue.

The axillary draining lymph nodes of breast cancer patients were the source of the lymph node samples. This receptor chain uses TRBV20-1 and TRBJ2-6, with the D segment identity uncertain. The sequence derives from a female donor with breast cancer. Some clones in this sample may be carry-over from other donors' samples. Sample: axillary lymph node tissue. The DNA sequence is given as TGCAGTGCTAGGGGGTCTTTCGGGGCCAACGTCCTGACTTTC. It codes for CSARGSFGANVLTF.